This T cell receptor beta chain was found in a study of T cell repertoires in cytomegalovirus infection (dated by TCRdb to 2018 to 2020). Regarding the study in general: Donor HLA type was relevant to the analysis, because carriage of CMV infection together with the matching HLA type was indicated by public TCR beta signatures. General findings and caveats noted by the study authors: The ex vivo response was dominated by HLA-C-restricted CMV-specific TCR beta clonotypes, which also provided the single most frequent clonotype in two of eight donors. Cumulative frequency of public TCR beta family members discriminated carriers of CMV infection plus the relevant HLA type in this cohort and an independent roughly 330-donor cohort.

Sequencing instrument: Illumina HiSeq 1500. TCRdb handled the public reads itself, with Q25 trimming in fastp and clone calling in MiXCR, and kept productive beta chains. Each record represents a unique CDR3 protein, reported with the most common genes and DNA among its rows. The sample profile shows 350,000 to 450,000 distinct CDR3 sequences; over 15% of them were found once. The ten largest clones represent roughly 9% of the sample. Deletion took 6 bases off V and 4 bases off J, with a span of 18 bases between the germline ends. The CDR3 numbers 15 residues from cysteine through phenylalanine. Kept here is only the CDR3 DNA, which spans 45 bases and is read in frame from base 1. With respect to this clonotype: There is no known antigen for this receptor. One base away there is no much larger clone; base qualities are not given.

The sequence was obtained from a human donor in good health (CMV status not recorded). Some clones in this sample may be carry-over from other donors' samples. Specimen: PBMCs. The V and J genes are TRBV12-3 or TRBV12-4 and TRBJ2-5; the D gene is possibly TRBD1 or TRBD2, each agreeing over 5 bases. The sequence in DNA is TGTGCCAGCAGCATCACCGCTGAGGGGCTAGAGACCCAGTACTTC. It specifies CASSITAEGLETQYF.